The text below deals with one T cell receptor (beta chain). What it binds is not known. 60 Vbeta and 13 Jbeta primers were used in PCR. TCRdb's table, derived via immunoSEQ multiplex PCR, lists solely in-frame clones and lacks some. The profile shows tens of thousands of clones, 78% of them singletons. This sample is part of a study of cytomegalovirus exposure and HLA in healthy donors. Study overall: A previous analysis identified approximately 120 million unique TCR beta sequences derived from 180 million or so T cells.

Findings and limits, study-wide: CMV serostatus was the sole immune exposure information available.

This TCR came from a man aged 18 to 29 in good health and CMV-seropositive. Sequencing was performed on PBMCs.

The CDR3 region has the DNA TGCAGCGTTGAACGGACAGTAACACATTCTTACCAAGAGACCCAGTACTTC. Translating gives CSVERTVTHSYQETQYF. The chain recombines TRBV29-1 with TRBJ2-5, with D possibly matching TRBD1 (6 bases). The germline V and J ends were trimmed by 2 bases and 0 bases, with 19 bases remaining between them. The CDR3 is made up of 17 amino acids. Germline CDR1 reads SQVTM; CDR2 reads ANQGSEA.